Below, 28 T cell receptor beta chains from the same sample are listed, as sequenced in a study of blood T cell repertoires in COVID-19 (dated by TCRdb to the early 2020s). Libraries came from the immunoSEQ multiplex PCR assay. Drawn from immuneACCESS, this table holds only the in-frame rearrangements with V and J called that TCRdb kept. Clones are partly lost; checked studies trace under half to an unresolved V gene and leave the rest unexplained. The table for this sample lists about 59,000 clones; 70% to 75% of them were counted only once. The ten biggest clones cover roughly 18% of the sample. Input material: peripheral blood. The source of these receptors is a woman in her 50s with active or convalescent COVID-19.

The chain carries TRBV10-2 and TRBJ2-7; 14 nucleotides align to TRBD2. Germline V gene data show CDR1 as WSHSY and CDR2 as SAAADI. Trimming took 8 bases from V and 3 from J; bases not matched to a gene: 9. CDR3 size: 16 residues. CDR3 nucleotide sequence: TGCGCCAGCGGAGGACTAGCGGGAGGTAGGGGCTACGAGCAGTACTTC. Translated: CASGGLAGGRGYEQYF.

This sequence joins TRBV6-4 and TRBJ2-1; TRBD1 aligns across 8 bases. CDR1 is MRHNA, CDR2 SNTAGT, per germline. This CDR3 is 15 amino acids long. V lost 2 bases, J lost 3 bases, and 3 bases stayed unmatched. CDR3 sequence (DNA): TGTGCCAGCAGTGACCAGACAGGGGACTACAATGAGCAGTTCTTC. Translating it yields CASSDQTGDYNEQFF.

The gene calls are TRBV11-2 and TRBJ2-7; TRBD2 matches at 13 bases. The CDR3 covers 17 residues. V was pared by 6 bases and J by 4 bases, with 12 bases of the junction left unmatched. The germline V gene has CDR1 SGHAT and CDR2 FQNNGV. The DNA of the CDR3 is TGTGCCAGCAGAGACGGTCTAGGACTAGCGGGAGCTTACGAGCAGTACTTC. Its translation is CASRDGLGLAGAYEQYF.

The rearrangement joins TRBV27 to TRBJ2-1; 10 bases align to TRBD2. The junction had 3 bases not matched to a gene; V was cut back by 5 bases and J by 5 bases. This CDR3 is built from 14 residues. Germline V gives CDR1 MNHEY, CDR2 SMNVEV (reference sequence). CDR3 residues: CASSNLAGDNEQFF. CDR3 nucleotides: TGTGCCAGCAGTAATCTAGCGGGAGACAATGAGCAGTTCTTC.

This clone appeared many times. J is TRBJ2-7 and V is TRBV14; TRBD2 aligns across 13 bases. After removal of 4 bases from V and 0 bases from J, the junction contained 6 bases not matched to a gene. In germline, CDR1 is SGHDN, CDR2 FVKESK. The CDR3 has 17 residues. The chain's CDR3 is CASSRTSGSVGSYEQYF. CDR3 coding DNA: TGTGCCAGCAGCCGGACTAGCGGGAGTGTCGGCTCCTACGAGCAGTACTTC.

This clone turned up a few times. The CDR3: CASSRIPGFNTGELFF. The DNA of the CDR3 is TGTGCCAGCTCACGCATCCCGGGGTTTAACACCGGGGAGCTGTTTTTT. This chain connects TRBV18 to TRBJ2-2; TRBD2 is a possible D gene (5 bases). Per the germline V gene, CDR1 is KGHSH and CDR2 is LQKENI. The CDR3 has 16 amino acids. V dropped 4 bases and J dropped 2 bases, with 14 bases sitting between them.

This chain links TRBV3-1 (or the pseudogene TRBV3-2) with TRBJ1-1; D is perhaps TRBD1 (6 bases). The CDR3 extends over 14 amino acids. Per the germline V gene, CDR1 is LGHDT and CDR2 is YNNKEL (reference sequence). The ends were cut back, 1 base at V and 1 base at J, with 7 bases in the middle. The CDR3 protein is CASSQVRGNTEAFF. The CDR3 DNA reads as TGTGCCAGCAGCCAAGTCAGGGGGAACACTGAAGCTTTCTTT.

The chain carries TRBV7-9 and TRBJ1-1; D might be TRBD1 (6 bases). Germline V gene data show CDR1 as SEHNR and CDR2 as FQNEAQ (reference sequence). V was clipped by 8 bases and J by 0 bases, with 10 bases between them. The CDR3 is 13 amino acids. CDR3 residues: CASVRDMNTEAFF. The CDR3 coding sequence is TGTGCCAGCGTGAGGGACATGAACACTGAAGCTTTCTTT.

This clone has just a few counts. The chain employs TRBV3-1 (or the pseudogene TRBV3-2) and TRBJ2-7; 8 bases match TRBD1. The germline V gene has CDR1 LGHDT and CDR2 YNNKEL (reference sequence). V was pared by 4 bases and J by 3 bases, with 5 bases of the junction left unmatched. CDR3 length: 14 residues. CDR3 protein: CASSLDRDFYEQYF. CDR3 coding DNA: TGTGCCAGCAGCCTGGACAGGGACTTCTACGAGCAGTACTTC.

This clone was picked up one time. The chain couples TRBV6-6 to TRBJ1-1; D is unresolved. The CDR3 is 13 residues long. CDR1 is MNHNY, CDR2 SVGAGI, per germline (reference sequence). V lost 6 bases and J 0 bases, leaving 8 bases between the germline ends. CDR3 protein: CASRELMNTEAFF. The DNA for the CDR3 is TGTGCCAGCAGAGAACTTATGAACACTGAAGCTTTCTTT.

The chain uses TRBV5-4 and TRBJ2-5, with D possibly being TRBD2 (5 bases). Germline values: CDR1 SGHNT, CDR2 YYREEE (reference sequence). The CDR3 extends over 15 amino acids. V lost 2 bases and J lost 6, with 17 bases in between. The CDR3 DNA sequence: TGTGCCAGCAGCTTTGGGTTCGGGGTACAAAAGACCCAGTACTTC. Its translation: CASSFGFGVQKTQYF.

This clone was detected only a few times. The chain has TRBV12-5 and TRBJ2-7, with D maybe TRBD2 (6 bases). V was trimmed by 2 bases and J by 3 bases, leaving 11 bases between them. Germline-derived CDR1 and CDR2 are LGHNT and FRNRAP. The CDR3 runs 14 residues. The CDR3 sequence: CASGLSGGDYEQYF. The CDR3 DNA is TGTGCTAGTGGTTTGTCTGGCGGGGACTACGAGCAGTACTTC.

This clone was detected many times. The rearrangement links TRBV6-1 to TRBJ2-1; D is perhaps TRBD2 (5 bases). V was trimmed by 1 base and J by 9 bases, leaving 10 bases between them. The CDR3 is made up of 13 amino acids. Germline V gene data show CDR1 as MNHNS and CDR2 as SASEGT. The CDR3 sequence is CASSEVEDGEQFF. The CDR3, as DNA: TGTGCCAGCAGTGAAGTGGAGGACGGTGAGCAGTTCTTC.

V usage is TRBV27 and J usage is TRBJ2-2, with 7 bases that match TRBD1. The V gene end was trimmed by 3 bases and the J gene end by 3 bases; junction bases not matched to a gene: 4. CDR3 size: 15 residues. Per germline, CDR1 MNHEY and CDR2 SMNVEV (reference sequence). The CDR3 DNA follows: TGTGCCAGCAGTTTGGGCAGGGGGTACACCGGGGAGCTGTTTTTT. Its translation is CASSLGRGYTGELFF.

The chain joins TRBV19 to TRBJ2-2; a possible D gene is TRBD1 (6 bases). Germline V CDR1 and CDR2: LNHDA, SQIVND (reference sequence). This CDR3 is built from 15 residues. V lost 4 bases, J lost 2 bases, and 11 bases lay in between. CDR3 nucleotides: TGTGCCAGTAGTACACAGGGTACCAACACCGGGGAGCTGTTTTTT. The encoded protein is CASSTQGTNTGELFF.

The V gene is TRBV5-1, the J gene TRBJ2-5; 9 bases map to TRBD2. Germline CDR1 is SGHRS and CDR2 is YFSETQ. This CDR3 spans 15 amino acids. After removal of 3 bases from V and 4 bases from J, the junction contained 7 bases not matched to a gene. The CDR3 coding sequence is TGCGCCAGCAGCTGGGCGGGAGGGCCCCTAGAGACCCAGTACTTC. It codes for CASSWAGGPLETQYF.

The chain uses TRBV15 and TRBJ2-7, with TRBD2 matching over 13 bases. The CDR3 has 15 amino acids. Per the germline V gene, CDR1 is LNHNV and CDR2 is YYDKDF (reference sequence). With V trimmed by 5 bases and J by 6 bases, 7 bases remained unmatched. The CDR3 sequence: CATSPRTSGSPEQYF. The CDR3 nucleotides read TGTGCCACCAGCCCACGGACTAGCGGGAGCCCCGAGCAGTACTTC.

In nucleotides, the CDR3 is TGTGCCAGTGGACTAGCGGGGGTGGAGACCCAGTACTTC. It yields the protein CASGLAGVETQYF. The chain joins TRBV28 to TRBJ2-5, with TRBD2 identical over 13 bases. With 9 bases clipped from V and 5 bases from J, the junction kept 3 bases outside the gene matches. Germline V gene lookup returns CDR1 MDHEN and CDR2 SYDVKM. The CDR3 sequence is 13 residues long.

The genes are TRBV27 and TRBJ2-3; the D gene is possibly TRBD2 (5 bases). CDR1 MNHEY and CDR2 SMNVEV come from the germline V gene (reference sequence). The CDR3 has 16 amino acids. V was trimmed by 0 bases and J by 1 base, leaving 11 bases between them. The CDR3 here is CASSLSLARGTDTQYF. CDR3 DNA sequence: TGTGCCAGCAGTTTATCATTAGCGAGAGGCACAGATACGCAGTATTTT.

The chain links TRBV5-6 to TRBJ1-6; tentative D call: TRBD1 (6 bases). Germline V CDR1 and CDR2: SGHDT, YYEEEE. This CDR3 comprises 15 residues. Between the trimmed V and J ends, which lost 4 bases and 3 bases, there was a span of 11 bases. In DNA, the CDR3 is TGTGCCAGCAGCCCCGAAGGGGGCTATAATTCACCCCTCCACTTT. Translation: CASSPEGGYNSPLHF.

CDR3: CAWDSRGAYGYTF. DNA for the CDR3: TGTGCCTGGGACTCTCGGGGGGCGTATGGCTACACCTTC. J is TRBJ1-2 and V is TRBV30, with D maybe TRBD1 (6 bases). The CDR3 covers 13 residues. The germline V and J ends were trimmed by 5 bases and 5 bases, with 15 bases remaining between them. Germline V gene sequence: CDR1 GTSNPN, CDR2 SVGIG (reference sequence).

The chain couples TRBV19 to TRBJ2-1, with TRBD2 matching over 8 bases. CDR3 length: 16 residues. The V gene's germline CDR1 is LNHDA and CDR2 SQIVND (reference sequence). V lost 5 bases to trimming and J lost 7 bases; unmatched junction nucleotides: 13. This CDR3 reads CASSVSGTRLLNEQFF. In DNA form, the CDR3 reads TGTGCCAGTAGTGTCTCCGGGACTAGACTGCTTAATGAGCAGTTCTTC.

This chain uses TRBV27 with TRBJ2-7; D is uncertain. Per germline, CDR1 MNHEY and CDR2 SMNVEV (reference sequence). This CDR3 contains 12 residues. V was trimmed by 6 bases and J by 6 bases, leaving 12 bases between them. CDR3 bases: TGTGCCAGCAGAGCTCGGGTGGGCGAGCAGTACTTC. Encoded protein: CASRARVGEQYF.

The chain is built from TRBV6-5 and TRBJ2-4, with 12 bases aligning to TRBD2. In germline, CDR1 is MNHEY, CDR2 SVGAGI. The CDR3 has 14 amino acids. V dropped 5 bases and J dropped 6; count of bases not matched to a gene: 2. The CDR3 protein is CASSTGLAGNIQYF. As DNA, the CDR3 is TGTGCCAGCAGTACGGGACTAGCGGGAAACATTCAGTACTTC.

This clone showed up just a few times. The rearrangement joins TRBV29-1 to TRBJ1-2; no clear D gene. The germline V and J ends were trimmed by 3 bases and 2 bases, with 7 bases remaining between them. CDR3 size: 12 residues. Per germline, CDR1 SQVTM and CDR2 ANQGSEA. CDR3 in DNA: TGCAGCGTTGACTGGCAGAACTATGGCTACACCTTC. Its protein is CSVDWQNYGYTF.

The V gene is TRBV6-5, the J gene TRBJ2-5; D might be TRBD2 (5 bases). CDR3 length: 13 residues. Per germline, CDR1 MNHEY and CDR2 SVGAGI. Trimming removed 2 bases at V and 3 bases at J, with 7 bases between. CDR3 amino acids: CASSYGEKETQYF. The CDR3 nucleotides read TGTGCCAGCAGTTACGGGGAGAAAGAGACCCAGTACTTC.

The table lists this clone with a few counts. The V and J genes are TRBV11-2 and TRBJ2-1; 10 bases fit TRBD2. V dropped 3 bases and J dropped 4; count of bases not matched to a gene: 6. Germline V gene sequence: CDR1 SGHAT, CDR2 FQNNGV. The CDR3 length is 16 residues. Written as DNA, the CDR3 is TGTGCCAGCAGCTTTTCAGCGGGAGGGCGTTACAATGAGCAGTTCTTC. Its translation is CASSFSAGGRYNEQFF.

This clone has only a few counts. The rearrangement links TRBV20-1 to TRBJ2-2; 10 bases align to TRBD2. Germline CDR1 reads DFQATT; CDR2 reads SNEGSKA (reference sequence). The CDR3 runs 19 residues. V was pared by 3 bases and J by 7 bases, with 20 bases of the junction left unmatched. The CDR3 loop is CSASPIPYTSGKIIGELFF. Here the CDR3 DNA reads TGCAGTGCTAGTCCGATCCCCTATACTAGCGGGAAAATCATCGGGGAGCTGTTTTTT.